This T cell receptor (beta chain) emerged from a study of response to subunit inactivated influenza vaccine. Study-wide findings and caveats: Researchers suggested that each seasonal influenza vaccination recruits few new T cells.

This clonotype occurred many times. What it binds is unknown. Germline assignment: CDR1 SGHDT and CDR2 YYEEEE. This CDR3 is built from 15 residues. Trimming removed 5 bases from V and 8 bases from J; junction bases left unmatched: 15. Each CDR3 protein is one row after TCRdb ran MiXCR on the RT-PCR reads. The sample has around 530,000 distinct CDR3 sequences, around 11% seen once; the top ten hold 10%. The TCR comes from a man in his fifties or sixties who received an inactivated influenza vaccine. The chain combines TRBV5-6 with TRBJ1-2; 7 bases agree with TRBD1. Sequenced material: PBMCs from blood, taken on the day of vaccination. The DNA for the CDR3 is TGTGCCAGCAGTCGATCTACAGGGGACACTTACGGCTACACCTTC. This sequence encodes CASSRSTGDTYGYTF.